The 4 T cell receptor beta chains given below trace back to one sample, sequenced in a study of cytomegalovirus exposure and HLA in healthy donors. The PCR employed 60 Vbeta primers together with 13 Jbeta primers. TCRdb keeps only in-frame clones here, not all; method: immunoSEQ multiplex PCR. The top ten clones hold roughly 1.6% of a sample with some 170,000 clones, roughly 82% of them seen once. Sequencing input: PBMCs. These receptors all stem from a girl aged 5-17 years in good health and CMV-seropositive.

The chain carries TRBV5-6 and TRBJ1-2; a possible D gene is TRBD1 (5 bases). CDR3 length equals 13 residues. V gave up 1 base and J gave up 3 bases, with 7 bases separating them. Germline values: CDR1 SGHDT, CDR2 YYEEEE. This chain's CDR3 is CASSLLGDYGYTF. For the CDR3, the DNA is TGTGCCAGCAGCTTGTTAGGGGACTATGGCTACACCTTC.

The chain has TRBV5-1 and TRBJ2-5, with 11 positions matching TRBD2. The CDR3 spans 17 residues. J gave up 5 bases and V 0 bases, and 9 bases lay outside the gene matches. Germline V gene sequence: CDR1 SGHRS, CDR2 YFSETQ. CDR3 region: CASSLGIAGGPMETQYF. The DNA for the CDR3 is TGCGCCAGCAGCTTGGGTATAGCGGGAGGGCCGATGGAGACCCAGTACTTC.

In this sample, this clone turned up a few times. This sequence joins TRBV6-1 and TRBJ1-2, with a weak D call TRBD1 (6 bases). The germline V gene encodes CDR1 MNHNS and CDR2 SASEGT. The CDR3 length is 13 residues. V lost 6 bases and J lost 3, with 11 bases in between. The DNA of the CDR3 is TGTGCCAGCAGCCGAAGGACAGACTATGGCTACACCTTC. Protein product: CASSRRTDYGYTF.

V usage is TRBV6-5 and J usage is TRBJ1-1; 7 nucleotides agree with TRBD1. The CDR3 length is 13 residues. After removal of 7 bases from V and 5 bases from J, the junction contained 7 bases not matched to a gene. The germline CDR1 and CDR2 sequences are MNHEY and SVGAGI. Here the CDR3 reads CASTSTGKTEAFF. Here the CDR3 DNA reads TGTGCCAGCACTTCGACAGGGAAAACTGAAGCTTTCTTT.